What follows is one T cell receptor beta chain and its context. This entry is derived from a study of blood T cell repertoires in COVID-19. Method: immunoSEQ multiplex PCR; TCRdb's copy keeps in-frame clones and lacks some. Among about 130,000 clones listed, around 87% were seen once. Per the germline V gene, CDR1 is MDHEN and CDR2 is SYDVKM. The CDR3 spans 12 residues. V was shortened by 3 bases and J by 8 bases, with 10 bases between the two germline ends. This clonotype originated in a woman aged 55-75 years with acute or convalescent COVID-19. V is TRBV28 and J is TRBJ1-2; D not resolved. Sequencing was carried out using peripheral blood. The chain's CDR3 is CASSFRWEGYTF. CDR3 bases: TGTGCCAGCAGTTTTCGGTGGGAGGGCTACACCTTC.